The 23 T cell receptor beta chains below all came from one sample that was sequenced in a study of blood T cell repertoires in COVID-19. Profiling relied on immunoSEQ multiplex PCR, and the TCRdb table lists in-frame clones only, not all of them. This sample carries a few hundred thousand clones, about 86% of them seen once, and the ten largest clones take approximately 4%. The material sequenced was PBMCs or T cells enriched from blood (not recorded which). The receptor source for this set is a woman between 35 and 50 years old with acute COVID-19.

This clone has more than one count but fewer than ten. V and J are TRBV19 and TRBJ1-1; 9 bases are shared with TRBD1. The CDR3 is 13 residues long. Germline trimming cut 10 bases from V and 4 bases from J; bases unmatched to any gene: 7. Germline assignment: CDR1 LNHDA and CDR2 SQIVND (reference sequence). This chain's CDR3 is CAMGDRVGTEAFF. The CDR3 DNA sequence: TGTGCCATGGGGGACAGGGTTGGCACTGAAGCTTTCTTT. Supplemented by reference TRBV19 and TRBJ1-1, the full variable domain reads DGGITQSPKYLFRKEGQNVTLSCEQNLNHDAMYWYRQDPGQGLRLIYYSQIVNDFQKGDIAEGYSVSREKKESFPLTVTSAQKNPTAFYLCAMGDRVGTEAFFGQGTRLTVV.

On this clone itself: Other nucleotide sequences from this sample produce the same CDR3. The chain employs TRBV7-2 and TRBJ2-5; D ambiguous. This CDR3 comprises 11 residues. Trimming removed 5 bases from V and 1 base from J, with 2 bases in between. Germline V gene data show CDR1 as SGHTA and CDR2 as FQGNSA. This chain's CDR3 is CASSLQETQYF. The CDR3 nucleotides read TGTGCCAGCAGCCTCCAAGAGACCCAGTACTTC.

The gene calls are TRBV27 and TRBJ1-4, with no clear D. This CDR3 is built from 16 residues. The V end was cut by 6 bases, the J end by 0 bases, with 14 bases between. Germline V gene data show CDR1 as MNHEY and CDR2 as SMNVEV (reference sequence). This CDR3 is CASSLTPRATNEKLFF. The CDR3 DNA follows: TGTGCCAGCAGCCTAACCCCCCGGGCAACTAATGAAAAACTGTTTTTT.

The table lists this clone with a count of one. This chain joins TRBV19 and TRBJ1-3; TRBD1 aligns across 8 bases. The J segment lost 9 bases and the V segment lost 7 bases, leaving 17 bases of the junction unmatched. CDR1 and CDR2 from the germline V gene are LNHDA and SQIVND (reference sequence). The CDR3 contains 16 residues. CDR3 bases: TGTGCCAGTAATCCATCGGGACAGGCTTTTATCGGCACCATATATTTT. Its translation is CASNPSGQAFIGTIYF.

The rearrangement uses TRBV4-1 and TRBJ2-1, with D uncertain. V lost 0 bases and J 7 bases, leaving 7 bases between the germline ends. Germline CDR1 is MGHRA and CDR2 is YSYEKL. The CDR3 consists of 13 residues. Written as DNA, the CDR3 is TGCGCCAGCAGCCAAGATAACTTAAATGAGCAGTTCTTC. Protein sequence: CASSQDNLNEQFF.

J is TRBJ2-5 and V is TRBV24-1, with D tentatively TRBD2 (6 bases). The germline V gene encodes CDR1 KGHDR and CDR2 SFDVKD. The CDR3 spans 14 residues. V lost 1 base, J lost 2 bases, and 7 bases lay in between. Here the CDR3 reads CATSDFRGQETQYF. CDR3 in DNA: TGTGCCACCAGTGATTTTCGGGGGCAAGAGACCCAGTACTTC.

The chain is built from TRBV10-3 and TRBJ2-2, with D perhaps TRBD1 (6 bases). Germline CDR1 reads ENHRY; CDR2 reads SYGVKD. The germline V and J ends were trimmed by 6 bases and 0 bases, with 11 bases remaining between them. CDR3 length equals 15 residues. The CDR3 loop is CAISRTVPNTGELFF. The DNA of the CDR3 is TGTGCCATCAGCAGGACAGTACCGAACACCGGGGAGCTGTTTTTT.

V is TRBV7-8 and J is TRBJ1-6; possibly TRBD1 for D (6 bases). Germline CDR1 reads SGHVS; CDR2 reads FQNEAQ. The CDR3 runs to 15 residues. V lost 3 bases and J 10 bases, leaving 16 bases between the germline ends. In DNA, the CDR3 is TGTGCCAGCAGCTTTGAGACAGGACTCGGGTCACCCCTCCACTTT. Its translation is CASSFETGLGSPLHF.

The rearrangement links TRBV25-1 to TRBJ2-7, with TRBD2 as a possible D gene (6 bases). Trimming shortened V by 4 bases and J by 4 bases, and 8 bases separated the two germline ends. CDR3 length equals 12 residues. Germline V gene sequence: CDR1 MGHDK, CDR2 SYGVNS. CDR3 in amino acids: CASSGDLYEQYF. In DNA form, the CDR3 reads TGTGCCAGCAGTGGGGACTTGTACGAGCAGTACTTC.

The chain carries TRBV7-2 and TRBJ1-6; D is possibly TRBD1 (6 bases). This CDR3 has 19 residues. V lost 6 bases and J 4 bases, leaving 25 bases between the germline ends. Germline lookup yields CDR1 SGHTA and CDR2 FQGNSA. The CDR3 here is CASRLDSLGWGVYNSPLHF. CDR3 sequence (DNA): TGTGCCAGCAGATTGGACAGTTTGGGCTGGGGTGTTTATAATTCACCCCTCCACTTT.

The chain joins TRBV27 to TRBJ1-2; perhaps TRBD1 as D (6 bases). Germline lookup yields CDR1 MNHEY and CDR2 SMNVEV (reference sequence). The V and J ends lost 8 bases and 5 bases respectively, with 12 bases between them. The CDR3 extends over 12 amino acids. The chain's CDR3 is CASRTQGYGYTF. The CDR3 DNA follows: TGTGCCAGCCGTACCCAGGGGTATGGCTACACCTTC.

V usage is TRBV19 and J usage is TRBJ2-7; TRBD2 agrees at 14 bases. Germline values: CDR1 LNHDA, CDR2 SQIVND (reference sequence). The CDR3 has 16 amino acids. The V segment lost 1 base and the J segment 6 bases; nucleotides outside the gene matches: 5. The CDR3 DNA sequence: TGTGCCAGTAGTATAGTGGGACTAGCGGGAGTGGGCGAGCAGTACTTC. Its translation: CASSIVGLAGVGEQYF.

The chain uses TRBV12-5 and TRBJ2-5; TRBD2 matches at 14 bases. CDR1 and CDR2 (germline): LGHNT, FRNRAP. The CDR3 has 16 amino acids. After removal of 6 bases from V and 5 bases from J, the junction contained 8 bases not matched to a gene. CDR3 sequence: CASGGRTSGRRETQYF. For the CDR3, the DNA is TGTGCTAGTGGGGGACGGACTAGCGGGAGGCGGGAGACCCAGTACTTC.

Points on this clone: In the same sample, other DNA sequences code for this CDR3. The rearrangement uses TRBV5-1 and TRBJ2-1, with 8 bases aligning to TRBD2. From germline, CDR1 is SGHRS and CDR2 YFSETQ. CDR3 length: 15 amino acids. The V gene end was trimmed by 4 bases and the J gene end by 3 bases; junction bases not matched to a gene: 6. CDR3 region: CASSLGSGGYNEQFF. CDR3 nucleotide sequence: TGCGCCAGCAGCCTGGGGAGCGGGGGCTACAATGAGCAGTTCTTC.

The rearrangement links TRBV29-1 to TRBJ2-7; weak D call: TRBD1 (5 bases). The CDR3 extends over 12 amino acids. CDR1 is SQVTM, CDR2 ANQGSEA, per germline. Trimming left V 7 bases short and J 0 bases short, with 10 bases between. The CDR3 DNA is TGCAGCGCCCGGACACTCTCCTACGAGCAGTACTTC. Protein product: CSARTLSYEQYF.

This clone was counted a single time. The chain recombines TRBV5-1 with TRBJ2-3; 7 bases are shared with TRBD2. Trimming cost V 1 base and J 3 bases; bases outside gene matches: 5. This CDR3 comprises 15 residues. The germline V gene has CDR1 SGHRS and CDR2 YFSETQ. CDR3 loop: CASSLIGEGTDTQYF. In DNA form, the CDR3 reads TGCGCCAGCAGCTTGATCGGGGAGGGGACAGATACGCAGTATTTT.

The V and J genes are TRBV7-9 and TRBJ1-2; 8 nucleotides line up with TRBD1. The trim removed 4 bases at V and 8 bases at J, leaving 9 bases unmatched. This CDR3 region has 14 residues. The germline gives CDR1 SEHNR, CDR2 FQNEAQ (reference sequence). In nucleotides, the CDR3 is TGTGCCAGCAGCTCGGACAGGGTTTTTTGGGGCTACACCTTC. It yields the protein CASSSDRVFWGYTF.

The CDR3 region has the DNA TGTGCCAGCAGTACAGGGAGTTTGTACAATGAGCAGTTCTTC. Translated: CASSTGSLYNEQFF. The rearrangement joins TRBV6-2 or TRBV6-3 to TRBJ2-1; D perhaps matches TRBD1 (6 bases). The CDR3 length is 14 residues. Germline-derived CDR1 and CDR2 are MNHEY and SVGEGT. Deletions cut 5 bases from V and 4 bases from J, with 12 bases between.

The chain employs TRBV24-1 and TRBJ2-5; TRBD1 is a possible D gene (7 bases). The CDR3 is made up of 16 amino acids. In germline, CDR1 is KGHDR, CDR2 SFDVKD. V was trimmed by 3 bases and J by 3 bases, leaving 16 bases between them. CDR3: CATSDPPGRGEETQYF. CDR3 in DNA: TGTGCCACCAGTGATCCCCCCGGCAGGGGGGAAGAGACCCAGTACTTC.

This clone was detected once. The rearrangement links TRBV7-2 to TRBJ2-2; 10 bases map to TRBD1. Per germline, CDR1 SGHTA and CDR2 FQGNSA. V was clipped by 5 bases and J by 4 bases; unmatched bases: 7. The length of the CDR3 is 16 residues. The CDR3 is CASSRGTGVGTGELFF. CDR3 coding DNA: TGTGCCAGCAGCCGTGGGACAGGGGTGGGCACCGGGGAGCTGTTTTTT. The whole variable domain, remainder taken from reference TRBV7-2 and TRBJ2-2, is GAGVSQSPSNKVTEKGKDVELRCDPISGHTALYWYRQSLGQGLEFLIYFQGNSAPDKSGLPSDRFSAERTGGSVSTLTIQRTQQEDSAVYLCASSRGTGVGTGELFFGEGSRLTVL.

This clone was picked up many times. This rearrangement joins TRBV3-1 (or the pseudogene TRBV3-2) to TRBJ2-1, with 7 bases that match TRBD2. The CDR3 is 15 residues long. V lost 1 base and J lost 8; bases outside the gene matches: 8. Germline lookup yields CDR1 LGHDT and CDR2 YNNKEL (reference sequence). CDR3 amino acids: CASSQGLLAAYEQFF. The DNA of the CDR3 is TGTGCCAGCAGCCAAGGCCTTCTAGCGGCCTATGAGCAGTTCTTC.

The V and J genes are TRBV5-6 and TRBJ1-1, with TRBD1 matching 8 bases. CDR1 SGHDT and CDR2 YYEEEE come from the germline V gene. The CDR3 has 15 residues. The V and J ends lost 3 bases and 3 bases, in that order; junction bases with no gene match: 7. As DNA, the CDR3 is TGTGCCAGCAGCTGGGGCCAGGGGGCGGACACTGAAGCTTTCTTT. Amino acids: CASSWGQGADTEAFF.

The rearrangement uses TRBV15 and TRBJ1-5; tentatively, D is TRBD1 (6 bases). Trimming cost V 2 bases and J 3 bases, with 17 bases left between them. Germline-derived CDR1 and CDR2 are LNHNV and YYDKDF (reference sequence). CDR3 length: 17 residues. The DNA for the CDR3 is TGTGCCACCAGCAGACGCCGGGCCGGACAGCTCAATCAGCCCCAGCATTTT. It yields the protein CATSRRRAGQLNQPQHF.